The 5 T cell receptor beta chains in this list originate from one sample, sequenced in a study of graft-versus-host responses after intestinal transplantation. Irradiated stimulators labeled with violet dye, approximately 200,000 in number, were plated with approximately 200,000 CFSE-labeled responders. The assay was immunoSEQ multiplex PCR, and TCRdb's table has in-frame clones only and misses some. The table records some 13,000 clones, under 45% of them present only once. This specimen consisted of alloreactive CD8+ T cells from a mixed lymphocyte reaction culture, obtained before intestinal transplant. Subset denoted: CFSE-low proliferating T cells sorted from roughly 6-day pre-transplant mixed lymphocyte reaction (GvH or HvG direction). Receptor source: a human patient who received an intestinal transplant.

This clone was counted a few times. The J gene is TRBJ2-1, the V gene TRBV29-1; TRBD1 agrees at 8 bases. V lost 3 bases to trimming and J lost 4 bases; unmatched junction nucleotides: 5. Germline-derived CDR1 and CDR2 are SQVTM and ANQGSEA. This CDR3 has 14 amino acids. This CDR3 reads CSVEGTGIYNEQFF. The CDR3 nucleotides are TGCAGCGTTGAGGGGACAGGAATATACAATGAGCAGTTCTTC.

V is TRBV7-8 and J is TRBJ1-2, with D unresolved. Germline assignment: CDR1 SGHVS and CDR2 FQNEAQ. V was cut by 1 base and J by 4 bases, with 13 bases left in between. The CDR3 totals 15 residues. CDR3 region: CASSLGAGRIYGYTF. CDR3 nucleotide sequence: TGTGCCAGCAGCTTAGGGGCGGGCAGAATCTATGGCTACACCTTC.

The gene calls are TRBV9 and TRBJ2-2; 7 positions match TRBD2. Germline V CDR1 and CDR2: SGDLS, YYNGEE. This CDR3 has 15 amino acids. Trimming at V came to 3 bases and at J to 2 bases, leaving 4 bases not matched to a gene. The CDR3 nucleotides read TGTGCCAGCAGCGAGGGCGGGGGTAACACCGGGGAGCTGTTTTTT. Its translation is CASSEGGGNTGELFF.

CDR3 bases: TGTGCCAGCAGCTTAGAAGGACAGATCCAAGAGACCCAGTACTTC. Amino acids: CASSLEGQIQETQYF. The rearrangement links TRBV7-9 to TRBJ2-5, with D perhaps TRBD1 (6 bases). The CDR3 sequence is 15 residues long. V dropped 1 base and J dropped 1 base, with 10 bases sitting between them. The germline V gene encodes CDR1 SEHNR and CDR2 FQNEAQ (reference sequence).

This clone has more than one count but fewer than ten. This rearrangement joins TRBV6-5 to TRBJ2-1, with D unclear. The germline V gene has CDR1 MNHEY and CDR2 SVGAGI. Trimming pared 1 base from V and 0 bases from J, leaving 10 bases between. CDR3 length: 16 amino acids. In DNA form, the CDR3 reads TGTGCCAGCAGTTACTGGAGTACGAGCTCCTACAATGAGCAGTTCTTC. This codes for CASSYWSTSSYNEQFF.